One and the same sample provided the 8 T cell receptor beta chains below, sequenced in a study of Graves' ophthalmopathy and Graves' hyperthyroidism. RNA served as the template for amplifying TCR beta CDR3 regions. Investigators did first-round RT-PCR with HTBI primers, then second-round multiplex PCR. TCRdb redid the calling of the multiplex PCR reads with MiXCR, one entry per CDR3 protein. The data show 600,000 to 950,000 distinct CDR3 sequences, approximately 40% seen once. Sequenced sample: peripheral blood. All receptors come from an adult man with Graves' ophthalmopathy.

Comment on this clonotype: This may arise from a read error, as a much more abundant clone is one base away. The rearrangement links TRBV10-3 to TRBJ1-1; no firm D call. The CDR3 has 12 residues. Germline CDR1 is ENHRY and CDR2 is SYGVKD. The CDR3 DNA is TGTGCCATCAGTGCAGTGAACGCTGAAGCTTTCTTT. It specifies CAISAVNAEAFF.

At least ten counts were recorded for this clonotype. This chain connects TRBV7-9 to TRBJ1-3, with D uncertain. Trimming stripped 2 bases from V and 0 bases from J, with 14 bases between. The CDR3 has 17 residues. Per germline, CDR1 SEHNR and CDR2 FQNEAQ (reference sequence). In nucleotides, the CDR3 is TGTGCCAGCAGCTTAATATCGCTGATTAACTCTGGAAACACCATATATTTT. Protein product: CASSLISLINSGNTIYF.

The V gene is TRBV7-9, the J gene TRBJ2-5, with D possibly being TRBD1 (6 bases). The CDR3 is made up of 15 amino acids. The V gene's germline CDR1 is SEHNR and CDR2 FQNEAQ (reference sequence). V was pared by 6 bases and J by 0 bases, with 14 bases between. CDR3 amino acids: CASSTDRLYQETQYF. The CDR3 nucleotides read TGTGCCAGCAGTACCGACAGGTTGTACCAAGAGACCCAGTACTTC.

The V call is TRBV5-8, the J call TRBJ2-7, with 8 bases matching TRBD1. V dropped 3 bases and J dropped 4; count of bases not matched to a gene: 6. CDR1 is SGHTS, CDR2 YDEGEE, per germline. This CDR3 is 14 amino acids long. Written as DNA, the CDR3 is TGTGCCAGCAGCTCAGGGGGCTCCGAGTACGAGCAGTACTTC. It specifies CASSSGGSEYEQYF.

This chain connects TRBV7-2 to TRBJ1-2, with D perhaps matching TRBD1 (5 bases). Germline CDR1 is SGHTA and CDR2 is FQGNSA. The V end lost 4 bases, the J end lost 5 bases, and 17 bases lay between the germline ends. The CDR3 covers 15 residues. The CDR3 sequence: CASSWDGTAVYGYTF. The DNA of the CDR3 is TGTGCCAGCAGCTGGGACGGGACGGCTGTTTATGGCTACACCTTC.

The CDR3 loop is CSAHETLGTEAFF. CDR3 sequence (DNA): TGCAGTGCTCATGAGACACTGGGCACTGAAGCTTTCTTT. This chain uses TRBV20-1 with TRBJ1-1, with D unclear. Per germline, CDR1 DFQATT and CDR2 SNEGSKA (reference sequence). The CDR3 is 13 residues long. V lost 5 bases, J lost 4 bases, and 14 bases lay in between.

V is TRBV10-3 and J is TRBJ2-7, with D maybe TRBD1 (6 bases). This CDR3 has 15 amino acids. Trimming cost V 11 bases and J 2 bases, with 22 bases left between them. Germline CDR1 ENHRY, CDR2 SYGVKD. CDR3 sequence: CAWAQLRDMTYEQYF. In DNA, the CDR3 is TGTGCCTGGGCGCAGCTCCGGGACATGACCTACGAGCAGTACTTC.

This clonotype was seen ten or more times. The chain employs TRBV10-3 and TRBJ1-6; TRBD1 is a possible D gene (6 bases). The CDR3 consists of 13 residues. Per the germline V gene, CDR1 is ENHRY and CDR2 is SYGVKD. The V and J ends lost 4 bases and 7 bases respectively, with 8 bases between them. The DNA for the CDR3 is TGTGCCATCAGTGGGACAGCAAATTCACCCCTCCACTTT. Amino acid sequence: CAISGTANSPLHF.